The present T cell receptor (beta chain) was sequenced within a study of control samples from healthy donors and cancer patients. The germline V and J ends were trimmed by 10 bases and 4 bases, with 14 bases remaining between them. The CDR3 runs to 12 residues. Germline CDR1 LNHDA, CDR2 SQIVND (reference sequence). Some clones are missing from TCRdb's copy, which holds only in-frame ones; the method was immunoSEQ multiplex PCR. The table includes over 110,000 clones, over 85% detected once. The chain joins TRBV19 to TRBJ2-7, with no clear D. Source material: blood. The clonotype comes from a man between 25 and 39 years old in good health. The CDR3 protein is CATPPTVYEQYF. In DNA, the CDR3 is TGTGCCACCCCCCCGACCGTATACGAGCAGTACTTC.